This TCR beta chain was recorded in a study of high-grade serous ovarian cancer treatment subgroups. At the level of the study: Each sample yielded on average 7,494 unique TCR beta rearrangements from roughly 15,000 reads. Broader study findings: Spatial context was lost because tumors were sequenced in bulk. Repertoire similarity ranged roughly 0.11 to 0.8 between tumors of one patient.

In its sample, this clone was seen a few times. The antigen is not known. Tumor tissue was taken before any definitive surgery or chemotherapy was given. With 0 bases removed from V and 1 base from J, the gap between germline ends came to 13 bases. The CDR3 spans 17 residues. Germline loops: CDR1 MNHNS, CDR2 SASEGT. Produced via immunoSEQ multiplex PCR; TCRdb's table is partial and in-frame only. The sample holds about 16,000 clones, about 76% seen once. Sequenced: tumor tissue. V and J are TRBV6-1 and TRBJ1-5, with D uncertain. The source is a human donor with high-grade serous ovarian cancer. The CDR3 here is CASSEAPGGWSNQPQHF. In nucleotides, the CDR3 is TGTGCCAGCAGTGAAGCGCCCGGAGGGTGGAGCAATCAGCCCCAGCATTTT.